This T cell receptor (beta chain) was identified in a study of shared clonotypes between healthy human individuals. On the study more broadly: Aged between 18 and 49, the donors were two women and a few men. Each donor had three CD4 naive, three CD4 memory, two CD8 naive and one CD8 memory plate.

CD45RO-negative CD8 cells positively selected for CCR7 made up the naive population, which excluded terminally differentiated effector memory CD45RA+ cells. Repertoires were generated with immunoSEQ multiplex PCR, while TCRdb's copy carries only in-frame clones and drops some. This sample has fewer than 800,000 clones, with about 91% found just once. The germline V gene encodes CDR1 SGHDT and CDR2 YYEEEE. The CDR3 is made up of 15 amino acids. Between the trimmed V and J ends, which lost 2 bases and 4 bases, there was a span of 16 bases. Study outcomes and limitations: Generally, naive subsets came out with larger estimated richness than memory subsets.

Concerning this clone: The target antigen is unknown.

This sequence originates from a man younger than 40 in good health. The chain has TRBV5-6 and TRBJ2-7, with D possibly TRBD1 on 6 matching bases. Sequencing was performed on naive CD8+ T cells sorted from blood. CDR3 nucleotide sequence: TGTGCCAGCAGCTTTCGGGACAATCCTAAGTACGAGCAGTACTTC. Amino acid sequence: CASSFRDNPKYEQYF.